A single T cell receptor (beta chain) is shown here with its context. Measured with immunoSEQ multiplex PCR; TCRdb has only the in-frame clones, and not every one. The repertoire includes more than 60,000 clones, around 80% of them detected once, and 12% to 15% sits in the top ten. These data come from a study of blood T cell repertoires in COVID-19. V lost 6 bases and J 10 bases, leaving 13 bases between the germline ends. CDR3 length: 13 residues. J is TRBJ1-6 and V is TRBV12-3 or TRBV12-4; D may be TRBD1 (5 bases). Sequencing was carried out using peripheral blood. The origin of this receptor is a woman older than 75 with acute or convalescent COVID-19. CDR3 residues: CASSSVGRSPLHF. The CDR3, as DNA: TGTGCCAGCAGCTCCGTGGGGCGCTCACCCCTCCACTTT.